This T cell receptor beta chain was retrieved from a study of CD8+CD57+ T cells in acquired aplastic anemia. Study background: Sorted CD4+ and CD8+ cell DNA averaged roughly 3.2 ug. Study results and caveats: In CD8+ cells, Simpson's diversity showed no significant difference between patients and controls. Patients and controls turned out to have roughly 29 CD8+ CDR3 sequences in common.

Between the trimmed V and J ends, which lost 1 base and 8 bases, there was a span of 12 bases. Looked up from germline, CDR1 is SEHNR and CDR2 is FQNEAQ (reference sequence). CDR3 length equals 13 residues. It was genomic DNA that served as the template for profiling TCR beta VDJ and CDR3. TCRdb reprocessed the reads with MiXCR, giving one entry per CDR3 protein. This table holds around 140,000 distinct CDR3 sequences, roughly 40% found once. This clonotype showed up many times. Antigen specificity is unknown. Source material: sorted CD4+, CD8+, or CD8+CD57+ T cells (not recorded which) from PBMCs. This clonotype originated in a human donor in good health, serving as a control. The chain combines TRBV7-9 with TRBJ2-7; TRBD2 is a possible D gene (6 bases). The CDR3 DNA reads as TGTGCCAGCAGCTTAGTGGAGGCGGGGAAGCAGTACTTC. It specifies CASSLVEAGKQYF.